This entry lists 10 T cell receptor beta chains sequenced from one sample in a study of blood T cells in healthy people across ages. A sample-barcoded 5' primer and a J-beta primer mix were used in a second PCR of roughly 7 to 11 cycles. From the 5' RACE reads, TCRdb called clonotypes with MiXCR, one entry per CDR3 protein. This table has some 800,000 distinct CDR3 sequences, roughly 25% appearing once. A further study also used this sample, focusing on T cells of mothers and their children.

Sample: blood. The origin of the receptors is a boy aged 5-17 years in good health.

The chain carries TRBV12-3 or TRBV12-4 and TRBJ2-7; D might be TRBD2 (6 bases). The V gene lost 5 bases and the J gene lost 2 bases, with 16 bases spanning the gap. This CDR3 has 15 amino acids. CDR3 nucleotides: TGTGCCAGCAGTGGGGGGATAAAGGGGACCTACGAGCAGTACTTC. This codes for CASSGGIKGTYEQYF.

This chain uses TRBV28 with TRBJ2-6; D may be TRBD1 or TRBD2 (7 bases each). From germline, CDR1 is MDHEN and CDR2 SYDVKM. The CDR3 contains 19 residues. The V gene lost 10 bases and the J gene lost 0 bases, with 25 bases spanning the gap. CDR3 nucleotides: TGTGCCACCCATGAGGACAGGTGGGGAGGGAGCTCTGGGGCCAACGTCCTGACTTTC. Its translation: CATHEDRWGGSSGANVLTF.

There are a few counts of this clonotype. The chain is built from TRBV7-2 and TRBJ2-3; 8 positions match TRBD2. V gave up 1 base and J gave up 3 bases; unmatched junction bases: 6. CDR3 length: 16 residues. CDR1 and CDR2 from the germline V gene are SGHTA and FQGNSA. CDR3 amino acids: CASSLVPGLVTDTQYF. As DNA, the CDR3 is TGTGCCAGCAGCTTAGTACCGGGACTAGTGACAGATACGCAGTATTTT.

This sequence joins TRBV9 and TRBJ2-5, with D hard to call. Germline lookup yields CDR1 SGDLS and CDR2 YYNGEE. V was clipped by 1 base and J by 1 base, with 5 bases between them. The CDR3 is made up of 13 amino acids. The CDR3 reads CASSVTFQETQYF. CDR3 nucleotides: TGTGCCAGCAGCGTAACCTTCCAAGAGACCCAGTACTTC.

This clonotype was recorded a few times. CDR3: CASSYSSQGRNTQYF. The DNA of the CDR3 is TGTGCCAGCAGTTACTCTAGCCAGGGTCGAAATACGCAGTATTTT. This chain links TRBV6-6 with TRBJ2-3; possibly TRBD1 for D (5 bases). The CDR3 has 15 residues. V was shortened by 0 bases and J by 7 bases, with 14 bases between the two germline ends. Germline V gene lookup returns CDR1 MNHNY and CDR2 SVGAGI (reference sequence).

For this clonotype: The junction differs from germline at one of its ends, possibly a read error. This chain uses TRBV6-2 or TRBV6-3 with TRBJ2-4; no clear D gene. Germline V lookup: CDR1 MNHEY, CDR2 SVGEGT. The CDR3 extends over 14 amino acids. CDR3 bases: TGTGCCAGCAGCCCCCAGTTGCTCAAAAACATTCAGTATTTC. Translation: CASSPQLLKNIQYF.

This rearrangement joins TRBV28 to TRBJ2-5, with D possibly matching TRBD1 (5 bases). Trimming took 1 base from V and 4 from J, leaving 13 bases between them. Germline V gives CDR1 MDHEN, CDR2 SYDVKM. CDR3 length: 15 residues. The CDR3 DNA reads TGTGCCAGCAGTTTATTGGTTGTAGGGGCAGAGACCCAGTACTTC. Translation gives CASSLLVVGAETQYF.

The chain has TRBV5-1 and TRBJ2-5; D remains ambiguous. The better agreement between TRBJ2-7 and the DNA end casts doubt on the J call. In germline, CDR1 is SGHRS, CDR2 YFSETQ. This CDR3 contains 15 residues. Here the CDR3 DNA reads TGCGCCAGCAGCTTGGCTGCAGACGCTAACTACGAGCAGTACTTC. It yields the protein CASSLAADANYEQYF.

V gene TRBV27 combines with J gene TRBJ2-7; tentative D call: TRBD2 (6 bases). From germline, CDR1 is MNHEY and CDR2 SMNVEV (reference sequence). Trimming took 1 base from V and 2 from J, leaving 9 bases between them. The CDR3 consists of 14 residues. CDR3 sequence: CASSLWSGAYEQYF. The CDR3 nucleotides are TGTGCCAGCAGTTTATGGTCGGGGGCCTACGAGCAGTACTTC.

A few counts support this clonotype. The chain carries TRBV3-1 and TRBJ2-3, with 9 positions matching TRBD1. The junction had 6 bases not matched to a gene; V was cut back by 2 bases and J by 3 bases. Germline values: CDR1 LGHDT, CDR2 YNNKEL (reference sequence). This CDR3 comprises 16 residues. The CDR3: CASSQPGQGITDTQYF. CDR3 nucleotide sequence: TGTGCCAGCAGCCAACCCGGACAGGGGATAACAGATACGCAGTATTTT.